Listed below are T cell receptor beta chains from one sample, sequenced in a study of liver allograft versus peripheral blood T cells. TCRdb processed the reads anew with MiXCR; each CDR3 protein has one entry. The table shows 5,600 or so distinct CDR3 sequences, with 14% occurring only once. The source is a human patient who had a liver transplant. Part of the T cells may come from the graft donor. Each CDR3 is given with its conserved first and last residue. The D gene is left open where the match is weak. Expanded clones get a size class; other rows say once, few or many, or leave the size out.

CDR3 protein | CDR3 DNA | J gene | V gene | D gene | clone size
CAWSPVTSNNYGYTF | TGTGCCTGGAGCCCCGTTACTTCTAATAACTATGGCTACACCTTC | TRBJ1-2 | TRBV30 | NA | many
CASSSPLMKDYEQYF | TGTGCCAGCAGTTCGCCCCTCATGAAGGACTACGAGCAGTACTTC | TRBJ2-7 | TRBV6-5 | NA | medium-sized
CSVEGWTGGNEQFF | TGCAGCGTTGAAGGCTGGACAGGGGGCAATGAGCAGTTCTTC | TRBJ2-1 | TRBV29-1 | TRBD1 | medium-sized
CASSLGQTGDYTF | TGTGCCAGCTCACTGGGACAGACCGGGGACTACACCTTC | TRBJ1-2 | TRBV18 | TRBD1 | large
CASSEGSVRANEKLFF | TGTGCCAGCAGTGAAGGGTCAGTCAGGGCTAATGAAAAACTGTTTTTT | TRBJ1-4 | TRBV6-1 | NA | medium-sized
CASSSGQGARGYTF | TGTGCCAGCAGCTCGGGACAGGGGGCGCGAGGCTACACCTTC | TRBJ1-2 | TRBV7-2 | TRBD1 | medium-sized
CATSDRSDRALGYTF | TGTGCCACCAGTGACCGCTCGGACAGGGCTCTTGGCTACACCTTC | TRBJ1-2 | TRBV24-1 | TRBD1 | NA
CASSGGHKGTEAFF | TGTGCCAGCAGTGGGGGGCACAAGGGCACTGAAGCTTTCTTT | TRBJ1-1 | TRBV6-2/TRBV6-3 | NA | medium-sized
CASNPQGAGNSPLHF | TGTGCCAGCAATCCTCAGGGGGCAGGTAATTCACCCCTCCACTTT | TRBJ1-6 | TRBV28 | TRBD1 | many
CASSVGDTEVGELFF | TGTGCCAGCAGCGTAGGCGACACCGAGGTCGGGGAGCTGTTTTTT | TRBJ2-2 | TRBV9 | NA | NA
CSARDSYSNQPQHF | TGCAGTGCACGAGACAGTTATAGCAATCAGCCCCAGCATTTT | TRBJ1-5 | TRBV20-1 | NA | NA
CASSYRPGGMRANEQFF | TGTGCCAGCAGTTACCGGCCGGGGGGGATGCGAGCCAATGAGCAGTTCTTC | TRBJ2-1 | TRBV6-5 | TRBD2 | many
CASSDRQGRLGTEAFF | TGTGCCAGCAGCGACCGACAGGGTCGCTTGGGGACTGAAGCTTTCTTT | TRBJ1-1 | TRBV7-9 | TRBD1 | medium-sized
CASSLLGRGPTNEKLFF | TGTGCCAGCAGTTTATTAGGACGCGGTCCGACTAATGAAAAACTGTTTTTT | TRBJ1-4 | TRBV28 | NA | medium-sized
CASSPWGGAEGEKLFF | TGTGCCAGCAGCCCTTGGGGAGGTGCGGAGGGCGAAAAACTGTTTTTT | TRBJ1-4 | TRBV11-2 | NA | NA
CSATQGASGTTDTQYF | TGCAGTGCTACCCAGGGGGCTAGCGGGACCACAGATACGCAGTATTTT | TRBJ2-3 | TRBV20-1 | NA | NA
CASSFGRGKHSPLHF | TGTGCCAGCAGTTTCGGCAGGGGCAAGCATTCACCCCTCCACTTT | TRBJ1-6 | TRBV12-3/TRBV12-4 | NA | medium-sized
CSVGQGADTEAFF | TGCAGCGTTGGGCAGGGGGCGGACACTGAAGCTTTCTTT | TRBJ1-1 | TRBV29-1 | TRBD1 | large
CAISESQENTEAFF | TGTGCCATCAGTGAGTCACAGGAGAACACTGAAGCTTTCTTT | TRBJ1-1 | TRBV10-3 | NA | medium-sized
CASSTLDTYEQYF | TGTGCCAGTAGTACGCTCGACACCTACGAGCAGTACTTC | TRBJ2-7 | TRBV19 | NA | medium-sized
CASSLVRAHQPQHF | TGTGCCAGCAGTTTAGTCAGGGCGCATCAGCCCCAGCATTTT | TRBJ1-5 | TRBV12-3/TRBV12-4 | NA | few
CASSPGLAGGLEQYF | TGTGCCAGCAGCCCGGGACTAGCGGGGGGGCTCGAGCAGTACTTC | TRBJ2-7 | TRBV9 | TRBD2 | few
CASSLRREGNQPQHF | TGTGCCAGCAGTTTACGCAGGGAGGGCAATCAGCCCCAGCATTTT | TRBJ1-5 | TRBV12-3/TRBV12-4 | NA | few
CASSTSGQRNTEAFF | TGTGCCAGTAGTACCTCCGGACAGCGAAACACTGAAGCTTTCTTT | TRBJ1-1 | TRBV19 | NA | large
CASVGSVNSPLHF | TGTGCCAGCGTCGGCAGTGTTAATTCACCCCTCCACTTT | TRBJ1-6 | TRBV2 | NA | NA
CASKVNTEAFF | TGTGCCAGCAAGGTGAACACTGAAGCTTTCTTT | TRBJ1-1 | TRBV28 | NA | medium-sized
CASSLALAGAYNEQFF | TGTGCCAGCAGCTTGGCTCTGGCGGGGGCATACAATGAGCAGTTCTTC | TRBJ2-1 | TRBV7-9 | NA | medium-sized
CASGFTGRANYGYTF | TGTGCCAGCGGGTTTACAGGCCGGGCTAACTATGGCTACACCTTC | TRBJ1-2 | TRBV6-5 | NA | medium-sized
CASSFTGFPLF | TGTGCCAGCAGTTTCACAGGGTTCCCGCTCTTC | TRBJ1-2 | TRBV28 | NA | NA